The clone carrying this TCR beta chain was found a few times. Its antigen is unidentified. These data are taken from a study of blood T cells in healthy people across ages. Findings and limits, study-wide: Unsorted PBMC material precluded a definitive naive versus antigen-experienced comparison.

The ends were cut back, 0 bases at V and 4 bases at J, with 10 bases in the middle. In germline, CDR1 is MGHRA, CDR2 YSYEKL. This CDR3 is 15 amino acids long. Each donor was a healthy Caucasian individual from Russia, aged roughly 6 to 100. A second PCR of 7 to 11 cycles used a sample-barcoded 5' primer and a J-beta primer mix. TCRdb ran MiXCR on the 5' RACE reads and lists one entry per CDR3 protein. The table lists over a million distinct CDR3 sequences, over 35% of them singletons. The chain is built from TRBV4-1 and TRBJ2-1, with D perhaps assigned TRBD1 or TRBD2 (5 bases each). The TCR sequence derives from a woman aged 55-69 years in good health. The sequenced material came from blood. The CDR3 reads CASSQETGPYNEQFF. The CDR3 nucleotides are TGCGCCAGCAGCCAAGAGACGGGACCATACAATGAGCAGTTCTTC.